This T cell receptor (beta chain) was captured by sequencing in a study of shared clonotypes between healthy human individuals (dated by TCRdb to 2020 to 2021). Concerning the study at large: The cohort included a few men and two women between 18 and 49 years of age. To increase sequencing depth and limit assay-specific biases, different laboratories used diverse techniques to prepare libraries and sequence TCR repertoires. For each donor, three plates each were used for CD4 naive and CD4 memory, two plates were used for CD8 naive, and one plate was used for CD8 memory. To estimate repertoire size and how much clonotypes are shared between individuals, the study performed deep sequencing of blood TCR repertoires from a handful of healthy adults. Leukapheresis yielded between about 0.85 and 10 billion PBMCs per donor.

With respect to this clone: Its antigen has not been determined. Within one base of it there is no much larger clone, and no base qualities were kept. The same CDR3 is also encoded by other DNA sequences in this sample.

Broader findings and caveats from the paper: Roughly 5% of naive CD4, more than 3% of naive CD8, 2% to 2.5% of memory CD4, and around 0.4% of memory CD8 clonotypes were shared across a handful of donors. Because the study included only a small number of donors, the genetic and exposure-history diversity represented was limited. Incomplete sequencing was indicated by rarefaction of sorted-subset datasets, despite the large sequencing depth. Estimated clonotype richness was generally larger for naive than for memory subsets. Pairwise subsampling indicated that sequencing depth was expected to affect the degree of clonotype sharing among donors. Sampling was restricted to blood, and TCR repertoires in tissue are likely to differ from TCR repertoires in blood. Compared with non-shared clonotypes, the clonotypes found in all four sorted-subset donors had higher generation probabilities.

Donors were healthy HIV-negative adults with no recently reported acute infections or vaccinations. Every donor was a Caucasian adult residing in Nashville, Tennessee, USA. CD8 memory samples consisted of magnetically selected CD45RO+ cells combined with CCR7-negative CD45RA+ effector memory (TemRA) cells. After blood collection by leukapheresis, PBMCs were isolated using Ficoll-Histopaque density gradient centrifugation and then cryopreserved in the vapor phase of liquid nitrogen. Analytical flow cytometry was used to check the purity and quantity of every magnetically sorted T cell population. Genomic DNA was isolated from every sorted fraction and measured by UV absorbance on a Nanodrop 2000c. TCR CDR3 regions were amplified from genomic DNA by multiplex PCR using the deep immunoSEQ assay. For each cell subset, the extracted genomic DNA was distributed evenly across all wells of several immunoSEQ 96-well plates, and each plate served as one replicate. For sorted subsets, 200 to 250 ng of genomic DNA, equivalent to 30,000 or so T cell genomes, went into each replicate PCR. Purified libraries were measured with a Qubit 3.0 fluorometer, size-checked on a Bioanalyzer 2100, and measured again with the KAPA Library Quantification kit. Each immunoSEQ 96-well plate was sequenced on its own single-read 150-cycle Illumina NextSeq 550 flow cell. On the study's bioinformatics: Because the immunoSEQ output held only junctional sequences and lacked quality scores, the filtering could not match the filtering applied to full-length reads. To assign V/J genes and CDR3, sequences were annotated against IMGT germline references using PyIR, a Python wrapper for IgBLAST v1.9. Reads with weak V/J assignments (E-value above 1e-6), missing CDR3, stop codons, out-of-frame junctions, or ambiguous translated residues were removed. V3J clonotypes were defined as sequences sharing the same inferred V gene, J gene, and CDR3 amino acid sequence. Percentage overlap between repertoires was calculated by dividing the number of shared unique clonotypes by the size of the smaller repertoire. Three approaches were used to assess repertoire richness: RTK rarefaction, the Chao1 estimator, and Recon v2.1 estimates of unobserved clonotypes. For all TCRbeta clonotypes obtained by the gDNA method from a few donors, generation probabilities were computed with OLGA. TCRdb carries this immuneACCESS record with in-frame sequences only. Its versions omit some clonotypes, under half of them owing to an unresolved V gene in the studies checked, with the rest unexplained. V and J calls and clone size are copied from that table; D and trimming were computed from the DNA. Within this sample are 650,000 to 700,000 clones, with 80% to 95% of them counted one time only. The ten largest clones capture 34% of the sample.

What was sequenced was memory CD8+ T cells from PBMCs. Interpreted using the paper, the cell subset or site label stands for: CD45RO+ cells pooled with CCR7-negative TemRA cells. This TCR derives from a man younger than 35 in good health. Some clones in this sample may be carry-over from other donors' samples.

The CDR3: CASSSPRGYEQYF. The DNA sequence is as follows: TGTGCCAGCAGCTCGCCCAGGGGCTACGAGCAGTACTTC. The chain joins TRBV11-2 to TRBJ2-7; TRBD1 is a weak D gene call, 6 bases matching. Reading the germline V gene gives CDR1 SGHAT and CDR2 FQNNGV. The CDR3 spans 13 residues, from the cysteine through the phenylalanine. Of the read, only the CDR3 DNA is kept; its 39 bases are in frame from base 1. V is reduced by 4 bases and J by 3 bases, leaving a spacing of 10 bases between them.